This T cell receptor beta chain was observed in a study of blood T cell repertoires in COVID-19. Overall study context: Whether acute or convalescent, the COVID-19 samples came from the United States, Italy and Spain. Sources were T cells, B-cell-depleted T cells, or PBMCs; the material itself was cDNA or gDNA.

This CDR3 has 15 residues. Germline CDR1 SGHDN, CDR2 FVKESK. Trimming took 2 bases from V and 3 from J, leaving 10 bases between them. As originally analysed: Researchers report that nucleated cell counts were estimated from reference gene primer amplification. Method: immunoSEQ multiplex PCR; TCRdb's copy keeps in-frame clones and lacks some. Clone size and the V and J calls come from that table; the DNA yielded D and trimming. The data hold almost 55,000 clones, with 86% observed a single time. This sequence joins TRBV14 and TRBJ1-4, with D possibly being TRBD1 (5 bases). The receptor was derived from a human donor in a cohort sampled during active COVID-19. The sequenced material came from peripheral blood. CDR3 protein: CASSQNRSPNEKLFF. In DNA, the CDR3 is TGTGCCAGCAGCCAAAACAGGAGCCCTAATGAAAAACTGTTTTTT.